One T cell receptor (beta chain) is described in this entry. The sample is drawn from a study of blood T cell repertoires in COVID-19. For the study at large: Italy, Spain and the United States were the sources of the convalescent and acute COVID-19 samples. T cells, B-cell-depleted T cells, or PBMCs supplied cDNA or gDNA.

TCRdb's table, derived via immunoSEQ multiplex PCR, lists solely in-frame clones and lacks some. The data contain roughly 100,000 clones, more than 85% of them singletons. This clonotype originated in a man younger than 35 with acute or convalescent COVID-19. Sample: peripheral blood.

The CDR3 loop reads CASSLRGQATRVTEAFF. CDR3 in DNA: TGTGCCAGCAGCCTGCGGGGCCAGGCCACGAGGGTAACTGAAGCTTTCTTT. The chain employs TRBV6-2 or TRBV6-3 and TRBJ1-1, with D possibly matching TRBD1 (5 bases). Looked up from germline, CDR1 is MNHEY and CDR2 is SVGEGT. This CDR3 is built from 17 residues. Trimming removed 6 bases from V and 5 bases from J, with 25 bases in between.